The clone carrying this T cell receptor beta chain was observed at least ten times. The antigen is not known. TCRdb re-called the 5' RACE reads through MiXCR, storing one row per CDR3 protein. The data contain 240,000 or so distinct CDR3 sequences, less than 8.5% of them singletons. The CDR3 sequence is 15 residues long. Trimming shortened V by 0 bases and J by 0 bases, and 6 bases separated the two germline ends. The V gene's germline CDR1 is SGHTA and CDR2 FQGNSA. The source of the sample is a study of T cells after yellow fever vaccination. The study, taken as a whole, reports: Subsequent booster samples again held most clones from primary vaccination (around 96% CD4, over 80% CD8).

The rearrangement links TRBV7-2 to TRBJ2-1, with D perhaps matching TRBD2 (5 bases). This receptor was taken from a man aged 25-45 years who received the YFV17D yellow fever vaccine. Sample: CD4+ T cells sorted from PBMCs, taken 15 days after the yellow fever booster vaccination. The DNA for the CDR3 is TGTGCCAGCAGCTTAGCCGGGGTCTCCTACAATGAGCAGTTCTTC. It yields the protein CASSLAGVSYNEQFF.